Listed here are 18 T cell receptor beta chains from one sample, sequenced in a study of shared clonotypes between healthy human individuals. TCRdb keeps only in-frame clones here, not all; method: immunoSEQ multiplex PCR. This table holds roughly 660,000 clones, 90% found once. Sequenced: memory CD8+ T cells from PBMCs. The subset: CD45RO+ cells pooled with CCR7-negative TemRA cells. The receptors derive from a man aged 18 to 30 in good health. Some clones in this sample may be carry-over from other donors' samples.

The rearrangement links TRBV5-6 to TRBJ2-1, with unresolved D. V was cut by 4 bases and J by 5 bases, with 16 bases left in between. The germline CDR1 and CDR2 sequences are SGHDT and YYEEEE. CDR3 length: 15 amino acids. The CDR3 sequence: CASSGVDRYDNEQFF. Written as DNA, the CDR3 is TGTGCCAGCAGCGGGGTGGACCGCTATGACAATGAGCAGTTCTTC.

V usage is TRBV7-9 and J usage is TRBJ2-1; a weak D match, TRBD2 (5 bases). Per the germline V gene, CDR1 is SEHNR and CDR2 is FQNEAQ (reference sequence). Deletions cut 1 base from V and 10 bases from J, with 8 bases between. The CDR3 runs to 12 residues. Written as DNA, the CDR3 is TGTGCCAGCAGCTTAGTGGGAGAAGAGCAGTTCTTC. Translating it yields CASSLVGEEQFF.

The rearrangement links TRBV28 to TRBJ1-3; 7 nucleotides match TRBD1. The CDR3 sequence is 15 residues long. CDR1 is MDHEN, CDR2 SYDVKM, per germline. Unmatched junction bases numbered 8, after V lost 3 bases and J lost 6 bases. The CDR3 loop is CASSFMWGQTNTIYF. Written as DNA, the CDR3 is TGTGCCAGCAGTTTTATGTGGGGACAGACAAACACCATATATTTT.

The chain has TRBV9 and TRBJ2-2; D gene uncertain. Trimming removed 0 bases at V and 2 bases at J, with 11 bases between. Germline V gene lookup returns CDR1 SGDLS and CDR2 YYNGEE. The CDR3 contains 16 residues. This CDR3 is CASSVVPVTNTGELFF. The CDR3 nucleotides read TGTGCCAGCAGCGTAGTCCCGGTTACTAACACCGGGGAGCTGTTTTTT.

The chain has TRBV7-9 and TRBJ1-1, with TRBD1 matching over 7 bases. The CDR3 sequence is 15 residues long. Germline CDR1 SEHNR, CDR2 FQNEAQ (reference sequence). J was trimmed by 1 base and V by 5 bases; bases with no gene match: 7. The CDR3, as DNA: TGTGCCAGCAGCCCAGGGGGTCGGGAGAACACTGAAGCTTTCTTT. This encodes CASSPGGRENTEAFF.

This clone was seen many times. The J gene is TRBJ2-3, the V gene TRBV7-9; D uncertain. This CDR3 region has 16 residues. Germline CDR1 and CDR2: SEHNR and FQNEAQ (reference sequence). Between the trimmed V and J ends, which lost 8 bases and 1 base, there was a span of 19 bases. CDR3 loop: CASFPRSRAGTDTQYF. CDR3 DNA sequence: TGTGCCAGCTTCCCGAGGTCTAGGGCAGGCACAGATACGCAGTATTTT. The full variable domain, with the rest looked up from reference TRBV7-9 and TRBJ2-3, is DTGVSQNPRHKITKRGQNVTFRCDPISEHNRLYWYRQTLGQGPEFLTYFQNEAQLEKSRLLSDRFSAERPKGSFSTLEIQRTEQGDSAMYLCASFPRSRAGTDTQYFGPGTRLTVL.

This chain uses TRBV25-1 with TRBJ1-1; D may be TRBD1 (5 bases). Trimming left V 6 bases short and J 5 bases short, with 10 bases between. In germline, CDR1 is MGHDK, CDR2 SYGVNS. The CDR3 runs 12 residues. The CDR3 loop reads CASRGPGTEAFF. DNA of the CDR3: TGTGCCAGCAGGGGGCCGGGGACTGAAGCTTTCTTT. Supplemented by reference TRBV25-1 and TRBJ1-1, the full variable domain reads EADIYQTPRYLVIGTGKKITLECSQTMGHDKMYWYQQDPGMELHLIHYSYGVNSTEKGDLSSESTVSRIRTEHFPLTLESARPSHTSQYLCASRGPGTEAFFGQGTRLTVV.

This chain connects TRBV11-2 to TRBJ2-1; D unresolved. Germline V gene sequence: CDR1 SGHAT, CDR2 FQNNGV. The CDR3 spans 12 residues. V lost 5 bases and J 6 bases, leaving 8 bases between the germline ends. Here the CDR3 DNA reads TGTGCCAGCAGCCCCCCTACCAATGAGCAGTTCTTC. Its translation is CASSPPTNEQFF.

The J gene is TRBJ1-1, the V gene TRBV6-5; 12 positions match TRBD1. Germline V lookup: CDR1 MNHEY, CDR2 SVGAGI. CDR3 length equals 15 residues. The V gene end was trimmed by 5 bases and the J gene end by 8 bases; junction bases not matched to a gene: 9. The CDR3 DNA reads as TGTGCCAGCAGTAACCCCCGGGACAGGGGGCTGGAAGCTTTCTTT. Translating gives CASSNPRDRGLEAFF.

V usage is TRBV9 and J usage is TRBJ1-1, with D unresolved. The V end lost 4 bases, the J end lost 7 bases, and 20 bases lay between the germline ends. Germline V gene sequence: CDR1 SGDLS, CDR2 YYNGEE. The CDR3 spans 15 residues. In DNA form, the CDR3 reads TGTGCCAGCAGCCCCTCATCAACGGCGGCAGGTGAAGCTTTCTTT. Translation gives CASSPSSTAAGEAFF.

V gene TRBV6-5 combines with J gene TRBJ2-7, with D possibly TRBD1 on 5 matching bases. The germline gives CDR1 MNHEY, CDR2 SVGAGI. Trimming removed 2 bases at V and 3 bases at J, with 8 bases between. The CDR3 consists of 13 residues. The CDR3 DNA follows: TGTGCCAGCAGTTACGACAGTTTCTACGAGCAGTACTTC. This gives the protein CASSYDSFYEQYF.

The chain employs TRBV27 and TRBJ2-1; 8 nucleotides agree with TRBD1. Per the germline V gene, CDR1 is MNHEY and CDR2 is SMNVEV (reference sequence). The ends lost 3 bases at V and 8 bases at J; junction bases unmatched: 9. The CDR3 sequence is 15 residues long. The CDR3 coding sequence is TGTGCCAGCAGTTTCCGGGACAGGTTATTCCATGAGCAGTTCTTC. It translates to CASSFRDRLFHEQFF.

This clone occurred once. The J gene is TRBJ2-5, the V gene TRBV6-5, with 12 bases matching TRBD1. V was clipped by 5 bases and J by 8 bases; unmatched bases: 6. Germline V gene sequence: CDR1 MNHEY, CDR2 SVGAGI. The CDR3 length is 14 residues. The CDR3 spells CASSPGQGAATQYF. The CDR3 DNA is TGTGCCAGCAGTCCGGGACAGGGGGCTGCAACCCAGTACTTC.

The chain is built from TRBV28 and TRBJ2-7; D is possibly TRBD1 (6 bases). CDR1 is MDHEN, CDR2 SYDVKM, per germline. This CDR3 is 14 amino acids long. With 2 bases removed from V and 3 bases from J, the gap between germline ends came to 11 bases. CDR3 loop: CASSLRGQVYEQYF. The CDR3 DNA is TGTGCCAGCAGTTTAAGGGGACAAGTCTACGAGCAGTACTTC.

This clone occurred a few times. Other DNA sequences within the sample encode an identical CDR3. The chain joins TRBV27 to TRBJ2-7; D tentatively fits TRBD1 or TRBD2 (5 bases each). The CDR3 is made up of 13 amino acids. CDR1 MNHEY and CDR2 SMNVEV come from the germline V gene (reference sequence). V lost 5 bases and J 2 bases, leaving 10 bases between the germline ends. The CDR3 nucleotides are TGTGCCAGCAGTCCGGGACGGACCTACGAGCAGTACTTC. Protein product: CASSPGRTYEQYF.

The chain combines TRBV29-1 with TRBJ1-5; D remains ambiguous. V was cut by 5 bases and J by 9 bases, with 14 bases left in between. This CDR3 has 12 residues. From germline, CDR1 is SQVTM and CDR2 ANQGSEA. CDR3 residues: CSVTQPLWPQHF. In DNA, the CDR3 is TGCAGCGTTACGCAACCCTTATGGCCCCAGCATTTT.

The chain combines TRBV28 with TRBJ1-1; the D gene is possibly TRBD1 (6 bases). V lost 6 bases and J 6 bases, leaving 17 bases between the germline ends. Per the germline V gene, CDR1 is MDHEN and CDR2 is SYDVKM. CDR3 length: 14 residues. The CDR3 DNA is TGTGCCAGCAGCCGCTCTCGGGGGGCCGCTGAAGCTTTCTTT. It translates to CASSRSRGAAEAFF. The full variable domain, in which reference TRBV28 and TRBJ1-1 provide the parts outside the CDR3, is DVKVTQSSRYLVKRTGEKVFLECVQDMDHENMFWYRQDPGLGLRLIYFSYDVKMKEKGDIPEGYSVSREKKERFSLILESASTNQTSMYLCASSRSRGAAEAFFGQGTRLTVV.

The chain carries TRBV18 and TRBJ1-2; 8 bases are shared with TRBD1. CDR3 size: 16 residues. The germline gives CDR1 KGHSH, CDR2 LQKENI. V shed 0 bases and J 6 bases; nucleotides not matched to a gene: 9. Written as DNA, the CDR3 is TGTGCCAGCTCACCACCGGGAGGGACAGGAGAGCATGGCTACACCTTC. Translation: CASSPPGGTGEHGYTF.